These 21 T cell receptor beta chains share one sample of origin, sequenced in a study of beta chain features in type 1 diabetes. General study findings and limits: Moderately but significantly shorter TCRB CDR3s were found in Type 1 diabetes patients in all four CD4+ subsets.

Since all of the isolated RNA was reverse transcribed, expressed TCRB transcripts were what got sequenced. The data were produced by immunoSEQ multiplex PCR, yet TCRdb's version contains in-frame clones alone and is incomplete. The table records about 660,000 clones, over 12% of them present only once. These receptors lack a known antigen. The sequenced sample was naive CD4+ T cells from blood. The receptors were sampled from a man aged 18 to 30 with type 1 diabetes.

The gene calls are TRBV30 and TRBJ1-5; D gene ambiguous. The CDR3 extends over 13 amino acids. V lost 0 bases to trimming and J lost 7 bases, with 10 bases between them. The V gene's germline CDR1 is GTSNPN and CDR2 SVGIG (reference sequence). The CDR3 spells CAWSVEEQQPQHF. CDR3 coding DNA: TGTGCCTGGAGTGTGGAAGAACAGCAGCCCCAGCATTTT.

The rearrangement joins TRBV7-3 to TRBJ2-2, with D unresolved. Trimming shortened V by 0 bases and J by 0 bases, and 8 bases separated the two germline ends. CDR3 length equals 16 residues. From germline, CDR1 is SGHTA and CDR2 FQGTGA. The CDR3 bases are TGTGCCAGCAGCTTAACGTCTACAGCGAACACCGGGGAGCTGTTTTTT. Encoded protein: CASSLTSTANTGELFF. Based on the CDR3 plus reference TRBV7-3 and TRBJ2-2, the full variable domain is GAGVSQTPSNKVTEKGKYVELRCDPISGHTALYWYRQSLGQGPEFLIYFQGTGAADDSGLPNDRFFAVRPEGSVSTLKIQRTERGDSAVYLCASSLTSTANTGELFFGEGSRLTVL.

The chain employs TRBV27 and TRBJ2-7; TRBD1 matches 7 bases. Losses at the gene ends were 4 bases for V and 0 bases for J; bases not matched to a gene: 6. This CDR3 is built from 15 residues. Germline CDR1 reads MNHEY; CDR2 reads SMNVEV (reference sequence). CDR3: CASSSGTVNSYEQYF. The CDR3 nucleotides read TGTGCCAGCAGTTCCGGGACAGTGAACTCCTACGAGCAGTACTTC.

This clone was observed a handful of times. V and J are TRBV5-6 and TRBJ2-1; TRBD2 matches at 9 bases. Germline trimming cut 4 bases from V and 0 bases from J; bases unmatched to any gene: 8. Germline assignment: CDR1 SGHDT and CDR2 YYEEEE. The CDR3 covers 17 residues. In nucleotides, the CDR3 is TGTGCCAGCAGCATCGTCTGGCGGGAGGGCTCCTACAATGAGCAGTTCTTC. Amino acids: CASSIVWREGSYNEQFF.

This chain joins TRBV28 and TRBJ1-2; 8 bases agree with TRBD1. The CDR3 extends over 13 amino acids. Germline CDR1 MDHEN, CDR2 SYDVKM. Losses at the gene ends were 7 bases for V and 8 bases for J; bases not matched to a gene: 9. CDR3 residues: CASNTRQGSGYTF. CDR3 DNA: TGTGCCAGCAATACCAGACAGGGGAGCGGCTACACCTTC.

This sequence joins TRBV7-2 and TRBJ2-3; maybe TRBD1 (6 bases). This CDR3 is built from 17 residues. The germline V and J ends were trimmed by 2 bases and 4 bases, with 19 bases remaining between them. In germline, CDR1 is SGHTA, CDR2 FQGNSA. The chain's CDR3 is CASSLPRGRQAPDTQYF. CDR3 nucleotide sequence: TGTGCCAGCAGCTTACCTCGGGGCCGACAGGCGCCAGATACGCAGTATTTT.

The chain uses TRBV9 and TRBJ2-7; D is unresolved. The CDR3 covers 14 residues. Between the trimmed V and J ends, which lost 1 base and 0 bases, there was a span of 8 bases. CDR1 is SGDLS and CDR2 is YYNGEE in the germline V gene. For the CDR3, the DNA is TGTGCCAGCAGCGTAAATACTATCTCCTACGAGCAGTACTTC. Protein: CASSVNTISYEQYF.

The CDR3 nucleotides are TGTGCCAGCCAAAGTGGCCGACGGGGTCCCTACGAGCAGTACTTC. As protein: CASQSGRRGPYEQYF. This chain links TRBV6-5 with TRBJ2-7; D possibly corresponds to TRBD2 (5 bases). In germline, CDR1 is MNHEY, CDR2 SVGAGI. Trimming took off 8 bases at V and 2 bases at J, with 19 bases between the two ends. The CDR3 runs 15 residues.

This clone was observed a handful of times. The rearrangement uses TRBV5-4 and TRBJ1-1; weak D call: TRBD1 (5 bases). This CDR3 contains 14 residues. V was shortened by 0 bases and J by 8 bases, with 14 bases between the two germline ends. The germline gives CDR1 SGHNT, CDR2 YYREEE (reference sequence). The chain's CDR3 is CASSLGGRIEEAFF. Here the CDR3 DNA reads TGTGCCAGCAGCTTGGGGGGCCGGATAGAAGAAGCTTTCTTT.

The chain combines TRBV29-1 with TRBJ2-2; no clear D. Trimming took off 5 bases at V and 7 bases at J, with 11 bases between the two ends. This CDR3 has 12 residues. Looked up from germline, CDR1 is SQVTM and CDR2 is ANQGSEA. This CDR3 is CSVTIVGGELFF. DNA for the CDR3: TGCAGCGTTACGATTGTCGGCGGGGAGCTGTTTTTT.

The chain couples TRBV9 to TRBJ2-3, with a possible D match to TRBD2 (5 bases). In germline, CDR1 is SGDLS, CDR2 YYNGEE. This CDR3 region has 14 residues. Trimming cost V 7 bases and J 2 bases, with 14 bases left between them. DNA of the CDR3: TGTGCCAGCGGACTCGGACGGGTCACAGATACGCAGTATTTT. Translating gives CASGLGRVTDTQYF.

The chain joins TRBV7-3 to TRBJ2-2; D call uncertain. The CDR3 contains 16 residues. The germline V and J ends were trimmed by 1 base and 5 bases, with 14 bases remaining between them. In germline, CDR1 is SGHTA, CDR2 FQGTGA. This CDR3 is CASSLRNGMRTGELFF. Here the CDR3 DNA reads TGTGCCAGCAGCTTAAGGAATGGAATGAGAACCGGGGAGCTGTTTTTT.

This clone has just a few counts. The chain employs TRBV10-3 and TRBJ1-2, with 7 bases matching TRBD1. CDR1 ENHRY and CDR2 SYGVKD come from the germline V gene. The CDR3 length is 13 residues. J was trimmed by 7 bases and V by 6 bases; bases with no gene match: 8. CDR3 DNA sequence: TGTGCCATCAGCGACAGGGTTCGAAGTGGCTACACCTTC. Protein product: CAISDRVRSGYTF.

The chain has TRBV23-1 and TRBJ1-1; TRBD1 might be the D (6 bases). TRBV23-1 is an ORF, and what it does is uncertain. V was shortened by 8 bases and J by 6 bases, with 22 bases between the two germline ends. The CDR3 covers 15 residues. As DNA, the CDR3 is TGCGCCAGCCGCCCTTACGGACAGAGCGTTCCTGAAGCTTTCTTT. Residues: CASRPYGQSVPEAFF.

This clone has more than one count but fewer than ten. The chain uses TRBV28 and TRBJ2-7; unclear D gene. V was pared by 7 bases and J by 0 bases, with 7 bases between. CDR3 size: 12 residues. CDR1 and CDR2 (germline): MDHEN, SYDVKM. The chain's CDR3 is CASTGYSYEQYF. The CDR3 DNA reads TGTGCCAGCACCGGTTACTCCTACGAGCAGTACTTC.

The V gene is TRBV7-2, the J gene TRBJ2-7; 10 bases map to TRBD2. Germline CDR1 SGHTA, CDR2 FQGNSA. V lost 2 bases, J lost 2 bases, and 12 bases stayed unmatched. The CDR3 spans 18 residues. The CDR3 region has the DNA TGTGCCAGCAGCTTACGGCCCAGCGGGACTAGCGTACCCTACGAGCAGTACTTC. This translates into CASSLRPSGTSVPYEQYF.

V is TRBV4-1 and J is TRBJ1-1; TRBD1 matches at 8 bases. The ends lost 1 base at V and 0 bases at J; junction bases unmatched: 7. The germline gives CDR1 MGHRA, CDR2 YSYEKL. This CDR3 contains 17 residues. The CDR3 DNA sequence: TGCGCCAGCAGCCAAGCCCCCGGGACAGGCATGAACACTGAAGCTTTCTTT. Translating gives CASSQAPGTGMNTEAFF.

In this sample, this clone turned up a few times. The chain is built from TRBV29-1 and TRBJ1-1, with TRBD1 as a possible D gene (6 bases). The CDR3 spans 13 residues. The germline CDR1 and CDR2 sequences are SQVTM and ANQGSEA. V dropped 4 bases and J dropped 6 bases, with 15 bases sitting between them. CDR3 amino acids: CSVVQGVRAEAFF. The CDR3 region has the DNA TGCAGCGTTGTACAGGGAGTTCGGGCTGAAGCTTTCTTT. Variable domain in full (rest from reference TRBV29-1 and TRBJ1-1): SAVISQKPSRDICQRGTSLTIQCQVDSQVTMMFWYRQQPGQSLTLIATANQGSEATYESGFVIDKFPISRPNLTFSTLTVSNMSPEDSSIYLCSVVQGVRAEAFFGQGTRLTVV.

This clone was seen a handful of times. V and J are TRBV9 and TRBJ2-2; TRBD2 is a possible D gene (6 bases). Per the germline V gene, CDR1 is SGDLS and CDR2 is YYNGEE. V was trimmed by 3 bases and J by 5 bases, leaving 17 bases between them. The CDR3 has 16 amino acids. The CDR3 loop is CASSALTVGGTGELFF. Here the CDR3 DNA reads TGTGCCAGCAGCGCCTTAACTGTCGGGGGTACCGGGGAGCTGTTTTTT.

The chain links TRBV7-2 to TRBJ2-1; D ambiguous. Trimming took 3 bases from V and 8 from J, leaving 17 bases between them. The germline V gene encodes CDR1 SGHTA and CDR2 FQGNSA. The CDR3 loop spans 15 amino acids. CDR3 sequence reads: CASSLDPTHSHEQFF. CDR3 DNA: TGTGCCAGCAGCTTGGACCCGACTCACAGTCATGAGCAGTTCTTC.

This rearrangement joins TRBV15 to TRBJ2-2, with unresolved D. The CDR3 sequence is 15 residues long. Looked up from germline, CDR1 is LNHNV and CDR2 is YYDKDF (reference sequence). Trimming cost V 0 bases and J 6 bases, with 11 bases left between them. The CDR3 spells CATSRDFPRPGELFF. CDR3 DNA sequence: TGTGCCACCAGCAGAGATTTCCCGAGACCCGGGGAGCTGTTTTTT.